This TCR beta chain was captured by sequencing in a study of blood T cell repertoires in COVID-19. Authors' methods: Reference gene primer amplification gave estimated nucleated cell counts. The repertoire was sequenced with immunoSEQ multiplex PCR; TCRdb's copy has only in-frame clones and lacks some. V, J and clone size reflect that table, while D and trimming were determined from the DNA. The sample has roughly 220,000 clones, 65% to 85% seen once. This clone was detected a few times. Source material: peripheral blood. The origin of this receptor is a woman in her sixties or seventies with acute or convalescent COVID-19.

DNA of the CDR3: TGTGCCAGCAGCCCCGGGACAGATAATTCACCCCTCCACTTT. Translating it yields CASSPGTDNSPLHF. This chain uses TRBV3-1 (or the pseudogene TRBV3-2) with TRBJ1-6; 7 bases agree with TRBD1. Germline lookup yields CDR1 LGHDT and CDR2 YNNKEL (reference sequence). With 4 bases clipped from V and 5 bases from J, the junction kept 2 bases outside the gene matches. The CDR3 extends over 14 amino acids.